This T cell receptor (beta chain) originates from a study of T cell repertoires in cytomegalovirus infection. Germline CDR1 SEHNR, CDR2 FQNEAQ (reference sequence). Between the trimmed V and J ends, which lost 2 bases and 7 bases, there was a span of 20 bases. The CDR3 runs to 16 residues. TCRdb recomputed calls from the reads with MiXCR, one row per CDR3 protein. The sample holds around 77,000 distinct CDR3 sequences, 20% to 25% seen once. On this clonotype itself: What it binds is unknown.

This material consisted of CD8+ T cells from cultured PBMCs, taken from culture after CMV antigen stimulation. The sequence was obtained from a human donor in good health (CMV status not recorded). Some clones in this sample may be carry-over from other donors' samples. This chain links TRBV7-9 with TRBJ1-2; no firm D call. CDR3 in DNA: TGTGCCAGCAGCTTATTACTCGGACGGGCCTGGTCTGGCTACACCTTC. Amino acid sequence: CASSLLLGRAWSGYTF.